The 13 T cell receptor beta chains below were found in one sample sequenced in a study of blood T cell repertoires in COVID-19. TCRdb keeps only in-frame clones here, not all; method: immunoSEQ multiplex PCR. The sample holds some 50,000 clones, around four fifths seen once. The sequencing sample was made of peripheral blood. These receptors all come from a man between 45 and 60 years old with acute or convalescent COVID-19.

The chain uses TRBV12-3 or TRBV12-4 and TRBJ2-2, with a possible D match to TRBD1 (5 bases). The CDR3 runs to 12 residues. Deletions cut 7 bases from V and 10 bases from J, with 13 bases between. CDR3 region: CASTLGVVELFF. In DNA, the CDR3 is TGTGCCAGCACCCTAGGGGTAGTGGAGCTGTTTTTT.

The chain employs TRBV7-3 and TRBJ1-3; D call uncertain. The CDR3 is 15 residues long. The germline V and J ends were trimmed by 1 base and 2 bases, with 9 bases remaining between them. Germline V gene sequence: CDR1 SGHTA, CDR2 FQGTGA. CDR3 in DNA: TGTGCCAGCAGCTTAATCCGGGGAGCTGGAAACACCATATATTTT. Translating it yields CASSLIRGAGNTIYF.

This chain joins TRBV7-9 and TRBJ1-1, with D uncertain. This CDR3 has 14 amino acids. The germline V and J ends were trimmed by 5 bases and 2 bases, with 12 bases remaining between them. Germline V gene lookup returns CDR1 SEHNR and CDR2 FQNEAQ (reference sequence). The CDR3 region is CASSVARINTEAFF. CDR3 nucleotide sequence: TGTGCCAGCAGCGTGGCCAGGATAAACACTGAAGCTTTCTTT.

The chain carries TRBV6-1 and TRBJ2-3, with 7 bases matching TRBD2. Germline V gene data show CDR1 as MNHNS and CDR2 as SASEGT. The CDR3 has 17 residues. V lost 3 bases, J lost 0 bases, and 9 bases stayed unmatched. CDR3 region: CASSDYLRRGSTDTQYF. CDR3 bases: TGTGCCAGCAGTGACTATCTACGGCGGGGGAGCACAGATACGCAGTATTTT.

In this sample, this clone turned up once. The V gene is TRBV7-8, the J gene TRBJ1-5, with 8 bases that match TRBD1. This CDR3 is 18 amino acids long. V lost 0 bases and J lost 7; bases outside the gene matches: 14. Germline V gene lookup returns CDR1 SGHVS and CDR2 FQNEAQ. CDR3 DNA: TGTGCCAGCAGCTTAGCTGGGTTTGCCAGGGGGCTATCCCAGCCCCAGCATTTT. This codes for CASSLAGFARGLSQPQHF.

The chain combines TRBV5-1 with TRBJ2-5, with D possibly being TRBD2 (6 bases). Deletions cut 4 bases from V and 5 bases from J, with 15 bases between. The CDR3 is 14 amino acids. CDR1 is SGHRS, CDR2 YFSETQ, per germline. CDR3: CASSNGTGRETQYF. CDR3 DNA sequence: TGCGCCAGCAGCAACGGGACTGGCCGGGAGACCCAGTACTTC.

This clone has just one count. J is TRBJ2-6 and V is TRBV5-1, with 7 bases that match TRBD1. This CDR3 comprises 19 residues. Germline CDR1 is SGHRS and CDR2 is YFSETQ. The V segment lost 4 bases and the J segment 0 bases; nucleotides outside the gene matches: 13. CDR3 sequence reads: CASSLPAGTEASGANVLTF. The CDR3 DNA reads TGCGCCAGCAGCCTACCGGCCGGGACAGAAGCCTCTGGGGCCAACGTCCTGACTTTC.

The chain employs TRBV3-1 (or the pseudogene TRBV3-2) and TRBJ2-7; D not resolved. This CDR3 region has 13 residues. Germline values: CDR1 LGHDT, CDR2 YNNKEL (reference sequence). Trimming left V 1 base short and J 3 bases short, with 7 bases between. As DNA, the CDR3 is TGTGCCAGCAGCCAAGCATTCGGCTACGAGCAGTACTTC. The encoded protein is CASSQAFGYEQYF.

This rearrangement joins TRBV7-9 to TRBJ1-1; weak D call: TRBD1 (6 bases). This CDR3 is built from 13 residues. Per the germline V gene, CDR1 is SEHNR and CDR2 is FQNEAQ (reference sequence). V lost 6 bases, J lost 1 base, and 9 bases lay in between. The CDR3, as DNA: TGTGCCAGCAGAGGACAGCCGAACACTGAAGCTTTCTTT. Its translation is CASRGQPNTEAFF.

This clone was counted a single time. This chain uses TRBV4-2 with TRBJ1-4, with 7 bases matching TRBD1. The germline V gene encodes CDR1 LGHNA and CDR2 YNFKEQ. The CDR3 runs to 16 residues. J was trimmed by 2 bases and V by 2 bases; bases with no gene match: 5. Here the CDR3 reads CASSQPQGGTNEKLFF. The CDR3 nucleotides are TGTGCCAGCAGCCAACCCCAGGGGGGCACTAATGAAAAACTGTTTTTT.

V usage is TRBV28 and J usage is TRBJ2-3; TRBD2 aligns across 7 bases. Losses at the gene ends were 3 bases for V and 1 base for J; bases not matched to a gene: 7. Germline CDR1 is MDHEN and CDR2 is SYDVKM. The CDR3 runs to 16 residues. CDR3 protein: CASSLLESGGTDTQYF. The CDR3 coding sequence is TGTGCCAGCAGTTTGTTAGAAAGCGGGGGCACAGATACGCAGTATTTT.

The chain carries TRBV11-2 and TRBJ2-1; 7 bases map to TRBD1. The CDR3 is 15 residues long. The germline CDR1 and CDR2 sequences are SGHAT and FQNNGV. Trimming removed 1 base from V and 5 bases from J; junction bases left unmatched: 5. As DNA, the CDR3 is TGTGCCAGCAGCTTAGCACAGGGGACAAACAATGAGCAGTTCTTC. As protein: CASSLAQGTNNEQFF.

J is TRBJ1-2 and V is TRBV19; 7 positions match TRBD1. The CDR3 is made up of 16 amino acids. With V trimmed by 5 bases and J by 6 bases, 15 bases remained unmatched. The germline gives CDR1 LNHDA, CDR2 SQIVND (reference sequence). CDR3 in amino acids: CASSQPSTGQLNGYTF. The CDR3 DNA follows: TGTGCCAGTAGTCAACCATCGACGGGACAGCTCAATGGCTACACCTTC.